This TCR beta chain was sequenced in a study of post-analysis software for immune sequencing data. On the study more broadly: The disease courses spanned relapsing-remitting, secondary progressive and progressive-relapsing forms of multiple sclerosis. Broader study findings: When compared against controls, multiple sclerosis patients showed significantly lower normalized Chao1 diversity. Same-batch preparations were strongly co-clustered by F measure. Among 5 or 6 TRBV segments more frequent in patients than controls were TRBV5-6, TRBV5-1 and TRBV20-1.

Unique molecular identifiers were built into the TCR beta cDNA libraries. Between 1 and 10 million T cells gave rise to around 500,000 cDNA molecules. TCRdb used MiXCR to reprocess the PCR reads, holding one entry per CDR3 protein. The sample includes around 260,000 distinct CDR3 sequences, 30% to 45% of them seen just once. This clonotype showed up many times. Its antigen remains unidentified. The CDR3 sequence is 14 residues long. The germline V gene encodes CDR1 MNHNS and CDR2 SASEGT. The ends were cut back, 2 bases at V and 2 bases at J, with 10 bases in the middle. This TCR derives from a girl between 5 and 17 years old with multiple sclerosis. The sample comprised blood. This chain connects TRBV6-1 to TRBJ2-7; the D gene is possibly TRBD2 (6 bases). The CDR3: CASSERGLTYEQYF. For the CDR3, the DNA is TGTGCCAGCAGTGAACGCGGACTAACCTACGAGCAGTACTTC.